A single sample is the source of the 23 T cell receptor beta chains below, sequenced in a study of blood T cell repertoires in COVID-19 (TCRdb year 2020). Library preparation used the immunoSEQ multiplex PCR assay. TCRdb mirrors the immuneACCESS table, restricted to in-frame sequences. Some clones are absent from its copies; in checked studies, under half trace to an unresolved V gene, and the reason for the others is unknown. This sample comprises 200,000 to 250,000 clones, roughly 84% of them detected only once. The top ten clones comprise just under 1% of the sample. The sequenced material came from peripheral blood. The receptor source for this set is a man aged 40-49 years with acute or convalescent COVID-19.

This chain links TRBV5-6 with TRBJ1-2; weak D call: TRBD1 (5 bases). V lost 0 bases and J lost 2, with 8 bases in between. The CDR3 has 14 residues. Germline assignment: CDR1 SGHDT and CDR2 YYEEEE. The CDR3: CASSLVQGNYGYTF. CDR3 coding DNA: TGTGCCAGCAGCTTGGTTCAGGGCAACTATGGCTACACCTTC.

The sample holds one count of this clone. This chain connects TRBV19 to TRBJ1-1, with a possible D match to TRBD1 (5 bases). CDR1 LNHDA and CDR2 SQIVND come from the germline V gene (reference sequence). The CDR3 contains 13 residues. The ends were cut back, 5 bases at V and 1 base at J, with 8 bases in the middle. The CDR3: CASSGGRNTEAFF. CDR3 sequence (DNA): TGTGCCAGTAGTGGGGGGAGGAACACTGAAGCTTTCTTT.

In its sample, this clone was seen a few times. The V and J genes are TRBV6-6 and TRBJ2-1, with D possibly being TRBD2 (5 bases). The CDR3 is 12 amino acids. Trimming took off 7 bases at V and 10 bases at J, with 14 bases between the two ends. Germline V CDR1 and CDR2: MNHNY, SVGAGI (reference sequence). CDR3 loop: CASTNRGGEQFF. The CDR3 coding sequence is TGTGCCAGCACCAACCGAGGAGGAGAGCAGTTCTTC.

In DNA form, the CDR3 reads TGTGCCACCAGTGACCCAACCCCCGGGACAGGGACCTCCATTGGCTACACCTTC. The encoded protein is CATSDPTPGTGTSIGYTF. The rearrangement joins TRBV24-1 to TRBJ1-2; 9 nucleotides match TRBD1. Looked up from germline, CDR1 is KGHDR and CDR2 is SFDVKD. V lost 4 bases to trimming and J lost 7 bases; unmatched junction nucleotides: 18. The CDR3 runs to 18 residues.

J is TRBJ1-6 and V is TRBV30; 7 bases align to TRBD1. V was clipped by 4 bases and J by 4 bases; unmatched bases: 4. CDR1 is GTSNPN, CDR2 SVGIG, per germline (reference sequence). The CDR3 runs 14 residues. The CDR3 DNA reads TGTGCCTGGACCCCGGGACAGTATAATTCACCCCTCCACTTT. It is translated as CAWTPGQYNSPLHF. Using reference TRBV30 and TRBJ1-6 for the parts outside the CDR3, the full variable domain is SQTIHQWPATLVQPVGSPLSLECTVEGTSNPNLYWYRQAAGRGLQLLFYSVGIGQISSEVPQNLSASRPQDRQFILSSKKLLLSDSGFYLCAWTPGQYNSPLHFGNGTRLTVT.

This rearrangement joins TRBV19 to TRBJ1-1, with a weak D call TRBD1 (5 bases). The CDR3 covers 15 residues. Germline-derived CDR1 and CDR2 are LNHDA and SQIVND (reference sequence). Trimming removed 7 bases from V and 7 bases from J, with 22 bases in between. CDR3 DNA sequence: TGTGCCAGTAAATCTGGCAGGGTTATACTCGATGAAGCTTTCTTT. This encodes CASKSGRVILDEAFF. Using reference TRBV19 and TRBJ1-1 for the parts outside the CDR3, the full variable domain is DGGITQSPKYLFRKEGQNVTLSCEQNLNHDAMYWYRQDPGQGLRLIYYSQIVNDFQKGDIAEGYSVSREKKESFPLTVTSAQKNPTAFYLCASKSGRVILDEAFFGQGTRLTVV.

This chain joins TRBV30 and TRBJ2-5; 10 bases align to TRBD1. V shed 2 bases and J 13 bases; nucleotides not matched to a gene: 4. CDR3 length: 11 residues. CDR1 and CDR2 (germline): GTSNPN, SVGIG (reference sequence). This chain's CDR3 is CAWSNRDRGYF. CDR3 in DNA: TGTGCCTGGAGTAACCGGGACAGGGGGTACTTC.

The CDR3 here is CATGQGENYGYTF. The CDR3 DNA is TGTGCCACAGGACAGGGCGAAAACTATGGCTACACCTTC. The chain couples TRBV2 to TRBJ1-2; TRBD1 matches 8 bases. This CDR3 has 13 residues. The germline CDR1 and CDR2 sequences are SNHLY and FYNNEI. The V gene end was trimmed by 10 bases and the J gene end by 2 bases; junction bases not matched to a gene: 6.

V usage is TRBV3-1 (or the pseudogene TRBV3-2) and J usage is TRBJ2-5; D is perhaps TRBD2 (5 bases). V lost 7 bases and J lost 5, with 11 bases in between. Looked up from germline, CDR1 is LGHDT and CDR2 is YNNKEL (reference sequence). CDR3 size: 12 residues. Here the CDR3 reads CASNGGGETQYF. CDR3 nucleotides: TGTGCCAGCAACGGAGGTGGGGAGACCCAGTACTTC.

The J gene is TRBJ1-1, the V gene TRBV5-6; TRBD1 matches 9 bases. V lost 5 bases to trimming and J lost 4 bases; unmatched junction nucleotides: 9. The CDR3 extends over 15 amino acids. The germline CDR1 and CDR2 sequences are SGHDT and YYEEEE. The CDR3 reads CASSFGTGYTTEAFF. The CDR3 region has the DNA TGTGCCAGCAGTTTCGGGACAGGGTATACCACTGAAGCTTTCTTT.

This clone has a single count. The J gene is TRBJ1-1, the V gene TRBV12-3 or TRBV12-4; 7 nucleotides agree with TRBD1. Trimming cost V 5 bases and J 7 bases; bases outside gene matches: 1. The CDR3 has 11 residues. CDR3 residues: CASSRQGEAFF. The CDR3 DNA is TGTGCCAGCAGTCGACAGGGTGAAGCTTTCTTT.

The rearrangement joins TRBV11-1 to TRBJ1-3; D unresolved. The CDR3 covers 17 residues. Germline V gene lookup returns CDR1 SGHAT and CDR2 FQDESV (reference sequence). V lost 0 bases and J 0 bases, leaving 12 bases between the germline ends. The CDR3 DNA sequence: TGTGCCAGCAGCTTAGCGACTTTTGGGAGCTCTGGAAACACCATATATTTT. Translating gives CASSLATFGSSGNTIYF.

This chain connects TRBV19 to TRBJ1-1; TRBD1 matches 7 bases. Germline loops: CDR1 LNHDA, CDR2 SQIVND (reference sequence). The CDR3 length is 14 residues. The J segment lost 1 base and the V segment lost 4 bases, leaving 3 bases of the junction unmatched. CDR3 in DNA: TGTGCCAGTAGTAGAAGGACAGGGAACACTGAAGCTTTCTTT. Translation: CASSRRTGNTEAFF.

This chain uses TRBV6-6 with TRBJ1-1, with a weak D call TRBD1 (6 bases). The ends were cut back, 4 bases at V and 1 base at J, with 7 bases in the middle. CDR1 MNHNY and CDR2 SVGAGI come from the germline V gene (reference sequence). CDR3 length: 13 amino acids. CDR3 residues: CASSWGQNTEAFF. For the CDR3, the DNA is TGTGCCAGCAGTTGGGGACAGAACACTGAAGCTTTCTTT.

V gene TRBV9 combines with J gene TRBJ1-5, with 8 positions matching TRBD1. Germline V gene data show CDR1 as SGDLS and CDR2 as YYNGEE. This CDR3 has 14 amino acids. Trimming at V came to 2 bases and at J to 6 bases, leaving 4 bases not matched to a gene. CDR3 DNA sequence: TGTGCCAGCAGCGTCGGACAGGGCGGTCAGCCCCAGCATTTT. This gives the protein CASSVGQGGQPQHF.

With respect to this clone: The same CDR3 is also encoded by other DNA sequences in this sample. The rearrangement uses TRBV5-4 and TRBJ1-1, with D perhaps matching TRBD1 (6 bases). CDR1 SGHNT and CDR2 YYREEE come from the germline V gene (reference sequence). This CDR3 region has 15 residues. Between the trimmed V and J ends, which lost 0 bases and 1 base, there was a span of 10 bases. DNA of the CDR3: TGTGCCAGCAGCTTGGCTGGGGGGGCGAACACTGAAGCTTTCTTT. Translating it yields CASSLAGGANTEAFF.

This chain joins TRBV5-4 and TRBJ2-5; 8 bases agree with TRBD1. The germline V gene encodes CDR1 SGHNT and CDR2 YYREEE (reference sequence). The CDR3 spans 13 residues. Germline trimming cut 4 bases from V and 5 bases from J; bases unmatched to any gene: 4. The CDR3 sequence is CASSVRQGETQYF. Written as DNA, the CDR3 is TGTGCCAGCAGCGTTCGACAGGGGGAGACCCAGTACTTC.

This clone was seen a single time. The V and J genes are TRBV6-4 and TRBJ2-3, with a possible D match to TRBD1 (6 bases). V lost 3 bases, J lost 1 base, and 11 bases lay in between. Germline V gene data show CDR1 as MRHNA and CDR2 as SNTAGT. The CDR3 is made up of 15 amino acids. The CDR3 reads CASSEVQGGTDTQYF. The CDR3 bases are TGTGCCAGCAGTGAAGTACAGGGAGGCACAGATACGCAGTATTTT.

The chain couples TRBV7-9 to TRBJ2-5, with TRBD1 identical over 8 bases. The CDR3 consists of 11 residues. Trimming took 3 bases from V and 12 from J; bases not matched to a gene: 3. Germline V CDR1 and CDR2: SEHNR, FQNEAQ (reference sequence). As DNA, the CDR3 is TGTGCCAGCAGCTTTTCGGGACAGGAGTACTTC. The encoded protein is CASSFSGQEYF.

CDR3 residues: CASSDRDTNSPLHF. The CDR3 nucleotides read TGTGCCAGCAGCGACCGGGACACTAATTCACCCCTCCACTTT. The V gene is TRBV5-4, the J gene TRBJ1-6; tentatively, D is TRBD1 (6 bases). This CDR3 has 14 amino acids. CDR1 is SGHNT, CDR2 YYREEE, per germline (reference sequence). V gave up 4 bases and J gave up 6 bases, with 11 bases separating them.

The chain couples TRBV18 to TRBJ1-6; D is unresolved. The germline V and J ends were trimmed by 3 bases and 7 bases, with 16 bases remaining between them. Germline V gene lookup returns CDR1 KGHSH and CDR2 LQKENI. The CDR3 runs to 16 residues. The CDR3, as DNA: TGTGCCAGCTCACCGGAATCCGGGAATCGGAATTCACCCCTCCACTTT. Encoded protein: CASSPESGNRNSPLHF.

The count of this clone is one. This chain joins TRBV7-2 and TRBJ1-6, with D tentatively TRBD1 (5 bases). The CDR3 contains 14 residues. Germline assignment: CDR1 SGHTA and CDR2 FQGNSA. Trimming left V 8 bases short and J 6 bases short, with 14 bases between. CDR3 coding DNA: TGTGCCAGCGGACTACAGGTTTCTAATTCACCCCTCCACTTT. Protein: CASGLQVSNSPLHF.

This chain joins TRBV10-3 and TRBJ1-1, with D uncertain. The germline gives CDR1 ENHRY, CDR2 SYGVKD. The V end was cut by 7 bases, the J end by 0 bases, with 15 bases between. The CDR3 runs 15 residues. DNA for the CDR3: TGTGCCATCACCTCGGAAGGGAGGGTGAACACTGAAGCTTTCTTT. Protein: CAITSEGRVNTEAFF.